This T cell receptor beta chain was recorded in a study of blood T cells in healthy people across ages. The germline gives CDR1 SGHTA, CDR2 FQGTGA. Trimming cost V 7 bases and J 5 bases; bases outside gene matches: 12. The CDR3 is 16 amino acids. Primed by a sample-barcoded 5' primer and a J-beta primer mix, a second PCR proceeded for 7 to 11 cycles. MiXCR, run by TCRdb on the 5' RACE reads, gives a single entry per CDR3 protein. The data hold some 760,000 distinct CDR3 sequences, with 20% to 25% observed a single time. These records were also assigned to another study, of T cells of mothers and their children. That paper states: Normalized overlap was always slightly, never significantly, higher in related than unrelated mother-child pairs. Researchers found no T cell clones that were persistent and microchimeric.

This clonotype was obtained from a boy younger than 18 in good health. The V and J genes are TRBV7-3 and TRBJ2-1, with 9 bases lining up with TRBD2. Sequenced material: blood. CDR3 residues: CASNLTRLAVNNEQFF. CDR3 bases: TGTGCCAGCAACCTAACCCGACTAGCGGTAAACAATGAGCAGTTCTTC.